One sample yielded the 30 T cell receptor beta chains listed below, sequenced in a study of blood T cell repertoires in COVID-19. The method was immunoSEQ multiplex PCR; TCRdb's version includes in-frame clones alone and lacks a portion of them. The repertoire includes about 25,000 clones, around 88% of them detected once, and roughly 10% sits in the top ten. The specimen sequenced was peripheral blood. The origin of the receptors is a human donor with active COVID-19. The donor label of this sample is uncertain.

The gene calls are TRBV28 and TRBJ2-7; TRBD2 agrees at 9 bases. V shed 7 bases, J shed 6 bases, and the junction held 16 bases outside the gene matches. The germline CDR1 and CDR2 sequences are MDHEN and SYDVKM. This CDR3 comprises 16 residues. CDR3 sequence (DNA): TGTGCCAGCACCCTCAGCCAAGGCGGGAGGGCCGTCGAGCAGTACTTC. Translation: CASTLSQGGRAVEQYF.

The chain combines TRBV5-6 with TRBJ1-1; D might be TRBD1 (5 bases). Germline values: CDR1 SGHDT, CDR2 YYEEEE. The CDR3 runs to 16 residues. V lost 0 bases to trimming and J lost 4 bases, with 16 bases between them. The CDR3 region has the DNA TGTGCCAGCAGCTTGGACAGGAACGCCCTGGGCACTGAAGCTTTCTTT. As protein: CASSLDRNALGTEAFF. Combining the CDR3 with reference TRBV5-6 and TRBJ1-1 gives the whole variable domain DAGVTQSPTHLIKTRGQQVTLRCSPKSGHDTVSWYQQALGQGPQFIFQYYEEEERQRGNFPDRFSGHQFPNYSSELNVNALLLGDSALYLCASSLDRNALGTEAFFGQGTRLTVV.

The CDR3 DNA follows: TGTGCCAGCAGCAAAGGACAGGGGTCGTCACAGCCCCAGCATTTT. Its translation is CASSKGQGSSQPQHF. V is TRBV3-1 (or the pseudogene TRBV3-2) and J is TRBJ1-5, with 9 bases aligning to TRBD1. This CDR3 is 15 amino acids long. V shed 5 bases and J 7 bases; nucleotides not matched to a gene: 9. Germline loops: CDR1 LGHDT, CDR2 YNNKEL (reference sequence).

In this sample, this clone turned up once. This chain connects TRBV19 to TRBJ1-1, with D perhaps TRBD1 (6 bases). V was pared by 2 bases and J by 1 base, with 11 bases between. The CDR3 length is 15 residues. CDR1 and CDR2 from the germline V gene are LNHDA and SQIVND (reference sequence). The CDR3 DNA sequence: TGTGCCAGTAGTATAATACCGGACAGGAACACTGAAGCTTTCTTT. It is translated as CASSIIPDRNTEAFF.

This chain links TRBV5-1 with TRBJ2-2, with a weak D call TRBD2 (5 bases). V was clipped by 0 bases and J by 4 bases, with 7 bases between them. CDR1 and CDR2 (germline): SGHRS, YFSETQ. The CDR3 covers 14 residues. The CDR3 spells CASSLGTFTGELFF. The CDR3 DNA reads TGCGCCAGCAGCTTGGGGACTTTCACCGGGGAGCTGTTTTTT. Using reference TRBV5-1 and TRBJ2-2 for the parts outside the CDR3, the full variable domain is KAGVTQTPRYLIKTRGQQVTLSCSPISGHRSVSWYQQTPGQGLQFLFEYFSETQRNKGNFPGRFSGRQFSNSRSEMNVSTLELGDSALYLCASSLGTFTGELFFGEGSRLTVL.

The rearrangement joins TRBV11-3 to TRBJ1-4; perhaps TRBD1 as D (5 bases). The V end was cut by 3 bases, the J end by 6 bases, with 11 bases between. The CDR3 has 14 residues. CDR1 SGHNT and CDR2 YENEEA come from the germline V gene. CDR3 in amino acids: CASSLNGGYEKLFF. CDR3 bases: TGTGCCAGCAGCTTGAACGGGGGGTATGAAAAACTGTTTTTT.

J is TRBJ2-2 and V is TRBV5-4; 11 nucleotides align to TRBD1. The CDR3 runs 16 residues. Trimming removed 3 bases from V and 4 bases from J; junction bases left unmatched: 5. Germline-derived CDR1 and CDR2 are SGHNT and YYREEE (reference sequence). The CDR3 loop reads CASSSADRGPTGELFF. CDR3 bases: TGTGCCAGCAGCTCGGCGGACAGGGGGCCCACCGGGGAGCTGTTTTTT.

This sequence joins TRBV11-3 and TRBJ2-5; 10 bases map to TRBD1. This CDR3 comprises 15 residues. CDR1 is SGHNT, CDR2 YENEEA, per germline. V dropped 5 bases and J dropped 5; count of bases not matched to a gene: 8. DNA for the CDR3: TGTGCCAGCAGCCCTGGGACAGGGGTGCTGGAGACCCAGTACTTC. Its protein is CASSPGTGVLETQYF. The full variable domain, with the rest looked up from reference TRBV11-3 and TRBJ2-5, is EAGVVQSPRYKIIEKKQPVAFWCNPISGHNTLYWYLQNLGQGPELLIRYENEEAVDDSQLPKDRFSAERLKGVDSTLKIQPAELGDSAVYLCASSPGTGVLETQYFGPGTRLLVL.

This chain connects TRBV4-3 to TRBJ1-4, with a weak D call TRBD1 (5 bases). Per germline, CDR1 LGHNA and CDR2 YSLEER. V was cut by 0 bases and J by 0 bases, with 17 bases left in between. The CDR3 sequence is 19 residues long. The DNA of the CDR3 is TGCGCCAGCAGCCAAGATTGGGGCCAGGGATACACAACTAATGAAAAACTGTTTTTT. Protein product: CASSQDWGQGYTTNEKLFF.

This rearrangement joins TRBV6-4 to TRBJ1-1, with D unclear. CDR1 and CDR2 (germline): MRHNA, SNTAGT. The V gene lost 6 bases and the J gene lost 0 bases, with 8 bases spanning the gap. The CDR3 extends over 13 amino acids. Written as DNA, the CDR3 is TGTGCCAGCAGCCCCTCCCTGAACACTGAAGCTTTCTTT. Translating gives CASSPSLNTEAFF.

This chain links TRBV20-1 with TRBJ1-1; D gene ambiguous. Between the trimmed V and J ends, which lost 6 bases and 1 base, there was a span of 12 bases. The CDR3 loop spans 13 amino acids. Looked up from germline, CDR1 is DFQATT and CDR2 is SNEGSKA (reference sequence). CDR3 DNA sequence: TGCAGTGCAAGTCACAGTAAGAACACTGAAGCTTTCTTT. This translates into CSASHSKNTEAFF.

The CDR3 coding sequence is TGTGCCAGCAGTGGCCACAGGGGAGTCGTTGAAAAACTGTTTTTT. Encoded protein: CASSGHRGVVEKLFF. The V gene is TRBV6-2 or TRBV6-3, the J gene TRBJ1-4; 7 positions match TRBD1. The CDR3 loop spans 15 amino acids. Germline trimming cut 5 bases from V and 7 bases from J; bases unmatched to any gene: 10. Germline CDR1 is MNHEY and CDR2 is SVGEGT.

The sample holds one count of this clone. V and J are TRBV7-2 and TRBJ2-2; TRBD2 agrees at 8 bases. Trimming took 2 bases from V and 6 from J; bases not matched to a gene: 11. The length of the CDR3 is 17 residues. Germline values: CDR1 SGHTA, CDR2 FQGNSA. The CDR3 nucleotides read TGTGCCAGCAGCTTATTCGGTGGGAGCGGGGGCGCCGGGGAGCTGTTTTTT. This translates into CASSLFGGSGGAGELFF. Using reference TRBV7-2 and TRBJ2-2 for the parts outside the CDR3, the full variable domain is GAGVSQSPSNKVTEKGKDVELRCDPISGHTALYWYRQSLGQGLEFLIYFQGNSAPDKSGLPSDRFSAERTGGSVSTLTIQRTQQEDSAVYLCASSLFGGSGGAGELFFGEGSRLTVL.

This clone was seen only once. The DNA of the CDR3 is TGTGCCAGCAGTTTATCCGGGACAGGCATCCTATATGGCTACACCTTC. Protein sequence: CASSLSGTGILYGYTF. V usage is TRBV28 and J usage is TRBJ1-2; TRBD1 agrees at 8 bases. CDR1 is MDHEN, CDR2 SYDVKM, per germline. The CDR3 sequence is 16 residues long. Trimming took 1 base from V and 5 from J; bases not matched to a gene: 9.

The chain employs TRBV5-1 and TRBJ2-5; TRBD1 is a possible D gene (5 bases). V was cut by 4 bases and J by 8 bases, with 18 bases left in between. Germline CDR1 and CDR2: SGHRS and YFSETQ. This CDR3 comprises 14 residues. Here the CDR3 DNA reads TGCGCCAGCAGCGAGGCCAGGGAAATTGAAACCCAGTACTTC. It yields the protein CASSEAREIETQYF.

The rearrangement joins TRBV24-1 to TRBJ2-1; 7 nucleotides align to TRBD2. The junction had 8 bases not matched to a gene; V was cut back by 7 bases and J by 3 bases. In germline, CDR1 is KGHDR, CDR2 SFDVKD. The CDR3 runs 15 residues. The CDR3 DNA reads as TGTGCCACCAGATCATCAACGGGAGGCTACAATGAGCAGTTCTTC. As protein: CATRSSTGGYNEQFF.

J is TRBJ2-7 and V is TRBV27, with 9 nucleotides matching TRBD2. This CDR3 is 15 amino acids long. V lost 6 bases to trimming and J lost 3 bases; unmatched junction nucleotides: 9. Germline assignment: CDR1 MNHEY and CDR2 SMNVEV (reference sequence). In DNA form, the CDR3 reads TGTGCCAGCAGCCCCTCTAGCGGGACTCACTACGAGCAGTACTTC. This codes for CASSPSSGTHYEQYF.

The gene calls are TRBV5-4 and TRBJ2-4, with 8 bases lining up with TRBD1. The CDR3 loop spans 13 amino acids. V lost 4 bases, J lost 7 bases, and 4 bases stayed unmatched. Germline-derived CDR1 and CDR2 are SGHNT and YYREEE (reference sequence). The CDR3 here is CASSPTGDNIQYF. CDR3 in DNA: TGTGCCAGCAGCCCGACAGGGGATAACATTCAGTACTTC.

CDR3 sequence reads: CASRRTAAAKNIQYF. CDR3 sequence (DNA): TGTGCCAGCAGAAGAACCGCCGCGGCCAAAAACATTCAGTACTTC. V usage is TRBV6-6 and J usage is TRBJ2-4, with D uncertain. CDR1 is MNHNY, CDR2 SVGAGI, per germline (reference sequence). V lost 6 bases, J lost 1 base, and 13 bases lay in between. CDR3 length: 15 amino acids.

The chain links TRBV7-8 to TRBJ1-3; TRBD1 agrees at 8 bases. The CDR3 covers 17 residues. The germline V gene has CDR1 SGHVS and CDR2 FQNEAQ. The ends lost 1 base at V and 1 base at J; junction bases unmatched: 6. The CDR3 coding sequence is TGTGCCAGCAGCTTAGTCGACAGGGGTTCTTCTGGAAACACCATATATTTT. Translation: CASSLVDRGSSGNTIYF.

A few counts support this clone. This chain joins TRBV11-2 and TRBJ2-2; 7 positions agree with TRBD2. After removal of 0 bases from V and 4 bases from J, the junction contained 2 bases not matched to a gene. Germline values: CDR1 SGHAT, CDR2 FQNNGV. The CDR3 is 15 amino acids. The CDR3 sequence: CASSLDLAVTGELFF. CDR3 nucleotides: TGTGCCAGCAGCTTAGACCTAGCGGTCACCGGGGAGCTGTTTTTT.

CDR3 DNA sequence: TGTGCCAGCAGCGGACCCCGACAGGCCGAAGCTTTCTTT. It specifies CASSGPRQAEAFF. The chain joins TRBV9 to TRBJ1-1; a weak D match, TRBD1 (6 bases). Per germline, CDR1 SGDLS and CDR2 YYNGEE. With 3 bases removed from V and 8 bases from J, the gap between germline ends came to 14 bases. The CDR3 runs 13 residues.

The chain links TRBV28 to TRBJ2-3, with D perhaps TRBD2 (6 bases). This CDR3 contains 13 residues. Germline CDR1 MDHEN, CDR2 SYDVKM. V was shortened by 8 bases and J by 8 bases, with 17 bases between the two germline ends. As DNA, the CDR3 is TGTGCCAGCGAGGAGAGACTAGTAGGTACGCAGTATTTT. Translating it yields CASEERLVGTQYF.

This sequence joins TRBV6-4 and TRBJ1-1, with D tentatively TRBD1 (6 bases). V lost 3 bases to trimming and J lost 10 bases, with 12 bases between them. The CDR3 runs to 12 residues. Germline values: CDR1 MRHNA, CDR2 SNTAGT. The CDR3 bases are TGTGCCAGCAGTGATTCAACAGGGACAGCTTTCTTT. It codes for CASSDSTGTAFF.

The rearrangement uses TRBV7-9 and TRBJ2-7, with 7 positions matching TRBD2. V shed 5 bases and J 6 bases; nucleotides not matched to a gene: 4. Per germline, CDR1 SEHNR and CDR2 FQNEAQ (reference sequence). The length of the CDR3 is 12 residues. The CDR3 nucleotides are TGTGCCAGCAGCCCCGGGAGGCGCGAGCAGTACTTC. It yields the protein CASSPGRREQYF.

The chain uses TRBV19 and TRBJ2-1; weak D call: TRBD2 (5 bases). CDR3 size: 15 residues. From germline, CDR1 is LNHDA and CDR2 SQIVND (reference sequence). V gave up 3 bases and J gave up 0 bases, with 9 bases separating them. This CDR3 is CASSIILASYNEQFF. Here the CDR3 DNA reads TGTGCCAGTAGTATCATCCTAGCCTCCTACAATGAGCAGTTCTTC.

The rearrangement uses TRBV25-1 and TRBJ2-1; the D gene is possibly TRBD2 (5 bases). Germline V gene sequence: CDR1 MGHDK, CDR2 SYGVNS. Trimming removed 9 bases at V and 0 bases at J, with 12 bases between. The CDR3 sequence is 14 residues long. The CDR3 DNA reads as TGTGCCAGTTCCCGCGGAGGCTCCTACAATGAGCAGTTCTTC. It yields the protein CASSRGGSYNEQFF.

This clone was picked up one time. This chain connects TRBV11-3 to TRBJ1-4; unclear D gene. V was clipped by 3 bases and J by 7 bases, with 9 bases between them. Germline V CDR1 and CDR2: SGHNT, YENEEA. The CDR3 has 13 residues. CDR3 sequence: CASSFGGVEKLFF. The CDR3, as DNA: TGTGCCAGCAGCTTCGGAGGAGTTGAAAAACTGTTTTTT.

The genes are TRBV9 and TRBJ2-1; 14 bases are shared with TRBD2. V dropped 2 bases and J dropped 7; count of bases not matched to a gene: 5. The germline CDR1 and CDR2 sequences are SGDLS and YYNGEE. The CDR3 is 16 residues long. The CDR3 nucleotides read TGTGCCAGCAGCGTTCGGACTAGCGGGGGGAATAATGAGCAGTTCTTC. Translated: CASSVRTSGGNNEQFF.

The gene calls are TRBV6-5 and TRBJ2-7; tentatively, D is TRBD1 (6 bases). V was shortened by 7 bases and J by 3 bases, with 16 bases between the two germline ends. The CDR3 sequence is 14 residues long. Germline V gene sequence: CDR1 MNHEY, CDR2 SVGAGI. The CDR3 here is CASKPWGTYYEQYF. CDR3 in DNA: TGTGCCAGCAAACCGTGGGGGACATACTACGAGCAGTACTTC.